Below are 19 T cell receptor beta chains sequenced from a single sample in a study of radiotherapy plus CTLA-4 blockade in lung cancer. TCRdb's table, derived via immunoSEQ multiplex PCR, lists solely in-frame clones and lacks some. Of roughly 120,000 clones listed, 65% to 85% are singletons. Sequencing was performed on peripheral blood, taken from a patient treated with radiotherapy plus ipilimumab. Every receptor here comes from a human donor with non-small cell lung cancer who had a partial response to radiotherapy plus ipilimumab.

This clone has only one observation. The J gene is TRBJ1-5, the V gene TRBV18; the D gene is possibly TRBD1 (6 bases). Trimming cost V 6 bases and J 7 bases, with 13 bases left between them. The CDR3 is 13 amino acids. The germline V gene has CDR1 KGHSH and CDR2 LQKENI. The CDR3 loop is CASSGGGKQPQHF. CDR3 in DNA: TGTGCCAGCTCGGGAGGGGGTAAGCAGCCCCAGCATTTT.

This clone was counted ten times or more. V gene TRBV5-1 combines with J gene TRBJ1-3; D might be TRBD1 (5 bases). Trimming took off 0 bases at V and 0 bases at J, with 10 bases between the two ends. The CDR3 has 16 amino acids. The V gene's germline CDR1 is SGHRS and CDR2 YFSETQ. This CDR3 reads CASSLGQPSSGNTIYF. CDR3 DNA: TGCGCCAGCAGCTTGGGACAGCCTAGCTCTGGAAACACCATATATTTT.

This clone was recorded a few times. The chain combines TRBV28 with TRBJ2-5; the match to TRBD1 covers 8 bases. The CDR3 is 15 amino acids. With 4 bases clipped from V and 2 bases from J, the junction kept 6 bases outside the gene matches. CDR1 and CDR2 from the germline V gene are MDHEN and SYDVKM. CDR3 protein: CASSSAGTGQETQYF. In DNA, the CDR3 is TGTGCCAGCAGTTCGGCCGGGACAGGACAAGAGACCCAGTACTTC.

V and J are TRBV5-4 and TRBJ2-1; 10 nucleotides agree with TRBD2. There are 13 residues in the CDR3. Germline V CDR1 and CDR2: SGHNT, YYREEE (reference sequence). Losses at the gene ends were 5 bases for V and 9 bases for J; bases not matched to a gene: 5. The CDR3 is CASRSGRAFEQFF. The CDR3 DNA sequence: TGTGCCAGCAGAAGCGGGAGGGCCTTTGAGCAGTTCTTC.

V gene TRBV28 combines with J gene TRBJ1-1; D might be TRBD1 (5 bases). CDR1 and CDR2 from the germline V gene are MDHEN and SYDVKM. The V gene lost 8 bases and the J gene lost 8 bases, with 18 bases spanning the gap. The CDR3 contains 13 residues. The CDR3 DNA is TGTGCCAGCGAGCTCGGGGGAGGAGGGGAAGCTTTCTTT. It yields the protein CASELGGGGEAFF.

The rearrangement links TRBV2 to TRBJ2-3, with 10 bases that match TRBD2. After removal of 7 bases from V and 3 bases from J, the junction contained 10 bases not matched to a gene. Germline V lookup: CDR1 SNHLY, CDR2 FYNNEI. CDR3 size: 16 residues. The CDR3, as DNA: TGTGCCAGCAAGCTCTTGGGGACTAGCGTTACAGATACGCAGTATTTT. Its translation is CASKLLGTSVTDTQYF.

The rearrangement joins TRBV5-4 to TRBJ1-2, with D possibly matching TRBD1 (6 bases). CDR3 length equals 15 residues. Trimming took 1 base from V and 1 from J, leaving 11 bases between them. CDR1 and CDR2 (germline): SGHNT, YYREEE (reference sequence). The CDR3 bases are TGTGCCAGCAGCTTGTCAGGGGCTGGTAACTATGGCTACACCTTC. Protein: CASSLSGAGNYGYTF.

Points on this clone: Other nucleotide sequences from this sample produce the same CDR3. This chain uses TRBV28 with TRBJ2-1; 14 bases are a match to TRBD2. CDR1 is MDHEN, CDR2 SYDVKM, per germline. The CDR3 has 14 amino acids. The trim removed 5 bases at V and 7 bases at J, leaving 1 base unmatched. CDR3 nucleotide sequence: TGTGCCAGCAGTCGGACTAGCGGGAGGAATGAGCAGTTCTTC. Translated: CASSRTSGRNEQFF.

The J gene is TRBJ2-1, the V gene TRBV7-8; D is perhaps TRBD1 (6 bases). The germline gives CDR1 SGHVS, CDR2 FQNEAQ. The V gene lost 3 bases and the J gene lost 1 base, with 16 bases spanning the gap. The CDR3 has 17 residues. For the CDR3, the DNA is TGTGCCAGCAGCTTCTCCTCAGCAGGGGCGTCCTACAATGAGCAGTTCTTC. Translating it yields CASSFSSAGASYNEQFF.

The chain has TRBV2 and TRBJ1-2; 7 positions agree with TRBD1. V was clipped by 5 bases and J by 1 base; unmatched bases: 7. The CDR3 extends over 15 amino acids. Germline values: CDR1 SNHLY, CDR2 FYNNEI. The DNA for the CDR3 is TGTGCCAGCAGTAAAGACAGGGATTATAACTATGGCTACACCTTC. Its protein product is CASSKDRDYNYGYTF.

This chain links TRBV13 with TRBJ2-3; 8 nucleotides match TRBD1. Germline loops: CDR1 PRHDT, CDR2 FYEKMQ (reference sequence). Germline trimming cut 5 bases from V and 1 base from J; bases unmatched to any gene: 8. The length of the CDR3 is 16 residues. CDR3 in amino acids: CASSRIQGAGTDTQYF. In DNA form, the CDR3 reads TGTGCCAGCAGCCGAATTCAGGGGGCGGGCACAGATACGCAGTATTTT.

The V and J genes are TRBV6-5 and TRBJ2-7; D is unresolved. The CDR3 totals 14 residues. Per germline, CDR1 MNHEY and CDR2 SVGAGI. Trimming took off 0 bases at V and 5 bases at J, with 11 bases between the two ends. CDR3 sequence reads: CASSYSAPNHEQYF. In DNA, the CDR3 is TGTGCCAGCAGTTACTCAGCCCCTAACCACGAGCAGTACTTC.

The table lists this clone with a count of one. This sequence joins TRBV4-2 and TRBJ1-5; tentatively, D is TRBD1 (6 bases). Germline V gene sequence: CDR1 LGHNA, CDR2 YNFKEQ. V gave up 0 bases and J gave up 2 bases, with 11 bases separating them. CDR3 length: 16 residues. The CDR3 nucleotides read TGTGCCAGCAGCCAAGAGATGGGGGCTGGCAATCAGCCCCAGCATTTT. It translates to CASSQEMGAGNQPQHF.

The chain has TRBV5-5 and TRBJ1-5; maybe TRBD1 (5 bases). Per the germline V gene, CDR1 is SGHKS and CDR2 is YYEKEE (reference sequence). The V gene lost 3 bases and the J gene lost 4 bases, with 14 bases spanning the gap. The CDR3 is made up of 15 amino acids. The CDR3, as DNA: TGTGCCAGCAGCTGGGGGGACGGGAGAAATCAGCCCCAGCATTTT. Amino acids: CASSWGDGRNQPQHF.

The J gene is TRBJ1-2, the V gene TRBV5-1, with 12 bases identical to TRBD1. CDR1 is SGHRS and CDR2 is YFSETQ in the germline V gene. This CDR3 has 16 residues. J lost 3 bases, V lost 4 bases, and 7 bases had no gene match. The CDR3 region is CASSMGQGAIDYGYTF. For the CDR3, the DNA is TGCGCCAGCAGCATGGGACAGGGGGCGATCGACTATGGCTACACCTTC. Variable domain in full (rest from reference TRBV5-1 and TRBJ1-2): KAGVTQTPRYLIKTRGQQVTLSCSPISGHRSVSWYQQTPGQGLQFLFEYFSETQRNKGNFPGRFSGRQFSNSRSEMNVSTLELGDSALYLCASSMGQGAIDYGYTFGSGTRLTVV.

Written as DNA, the CDR3 is TGTGCCAGCAGGGGACAGTCCACAGATACGCAGTATTTT. Its protein product is CASRGQSTDTQYF. V and J are TRBV25-1 and TRBJ2-3; 7 positions agree with TRBD1. The V and J ends lost 6 bases and 2 bases, in that order; junction bases with no gene match: 2. The germline V gene has CDR1 MGHDK and CDR2 SYGVNS. This CDR3 contains 13 residues.

The J gene is TRBJ1-3, the V gene TRBV4-1; TRBD1 is a possible D gene (5 bases). There are 16 residues in the CDR3. Trimming took 4 bases from V and 3 from J, leaving 16 bases between them. The V gene's germline CDR1 is MGHRA and CDR2 YSYEKL. The CDR3 here is CASSREGRGVGNTIYF. The CDR3, as DNA: TGCGCCAGCAGCCGAGAAGGACGGGGGGTTGGAAACACCATATATTTT.

This clone was seen more than once but under ten times. The V call is TRBV28, the J call TRBJ2-5, with 9 positions matching TRBD2. Germline CDR1 and CDR2: MDHEN and SYDVKM. The CDR3 totals 18 residues. Trimming removed 2 bases from V and 5 bases from J; junction bases left unmatched: 15. The DNA for the CDR3 is TGTGCCAGCAGTTTAGCGAGGGGTTTAGCGGGAGTGAGTGAGACCCAGTACTTC. Translating gives CASSLARGLAGVSETQYF.

The chain carries TRBV28 and TRBJ2-7, with TRBD2 identical over 11 bases. CDR1 MDHEN and CDR2 SYDVKM come from the germline V gene. V dropped 5 bases and J dropped 6; count of bases not matched to a gene: 12. CDR3 length: 16 residues. CDR3 bases: TGTGCCAGCAGTAATTCTGGACTAGCGGGTGTGGTCGAGCAGTACTTC. Amino acids: CASSNSGLAGVVEQYF.